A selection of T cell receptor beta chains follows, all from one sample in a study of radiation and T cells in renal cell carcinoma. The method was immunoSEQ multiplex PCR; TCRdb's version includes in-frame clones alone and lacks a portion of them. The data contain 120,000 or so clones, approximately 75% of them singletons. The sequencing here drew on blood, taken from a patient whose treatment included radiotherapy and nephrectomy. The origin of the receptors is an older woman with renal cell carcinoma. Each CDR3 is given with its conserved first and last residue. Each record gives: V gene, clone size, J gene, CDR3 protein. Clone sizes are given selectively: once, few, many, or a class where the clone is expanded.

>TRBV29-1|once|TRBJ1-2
CSVEGTGERGYTF
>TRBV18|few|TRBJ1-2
CASSPGQGTYGYTF
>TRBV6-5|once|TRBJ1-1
CASSYPADMNTEAFF
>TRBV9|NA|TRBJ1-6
CASSLQESSYNSPLHF
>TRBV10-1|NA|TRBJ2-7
CASSERDPTDEQYF
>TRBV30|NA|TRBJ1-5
CAWSRGVDNQPQHF
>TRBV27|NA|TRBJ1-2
CASSLSAGYGYTF
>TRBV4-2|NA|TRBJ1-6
CASSQDMGARPLHF
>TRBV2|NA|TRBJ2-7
CASSGGRSWEQYF
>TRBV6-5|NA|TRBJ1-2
CASSYDRDPGGYTF
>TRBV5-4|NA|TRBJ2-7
CASSLDRPGTGEQYF
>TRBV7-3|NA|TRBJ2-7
CASSLTGTGTYEQYF
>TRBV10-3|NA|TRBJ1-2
CAISDFGKTNYGYTF
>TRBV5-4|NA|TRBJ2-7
CASSADYEQYF
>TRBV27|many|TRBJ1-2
CASRGQVYGYTF
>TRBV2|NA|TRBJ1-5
CASSDGLADNQPQHF
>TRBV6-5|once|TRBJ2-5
CASSRGLAGVETQYF